Presented here are 22 T cell receptor beta chains from one specimen sequenced in a study of blood T cell repertoires in COVID-19. Profiling relied on immunoSEQ multiplex PCR, and the TCRdb table lists in-frame clones only, not all of them. The data contain about 260,000 clones, approximately 88% of them singletons. The specimen was PBMCs or T cells enriched from blood (not recorded which). The origin of the receptors is a middle-aged woman with acute COVID-19.

V is TRBV12-3 or TRBV12-4 and J is TRBJ1-2, with 7 bases lining up with TRBD1. The CDR3 sequence is 13 residues long. V lost 6 bases to trimming and J lost 4 bases; unmatched junction nucleotides: 5. In DNA form, the CDR3 reads TGTGCCAGCAGGGCCCGGGACAGCTATGGCTACACCTTC. Its protein product is CASRARDSYGYTF.

This chain links TRBV15 with TRBJ1-5; a possible D gene is TRBD1 (6 bases). The V end lost 7 bases, the J end lost 7 bases, and 14 bases lay between the germline ends. Germline CDR1 reads LNHNV; CDR2 reads YYDKDF (reference sequence). The CDR3 has 13 amino acids. The CDR3 DNA follows: TGTGCCACCAACTCGGGGGGCGGCCAGCCCCAGCATTTT. Its protein product is CATNSGGGQPQHF.

This clone was found a few times. The V gene is TRBV7-9, the J gene TRBJ2-7, with 7 bases lining up with TRBD1. Germline V lookup: CDR1 SEHNR, CDR2 FQNEAQ (reference sequence). The CDR3 extends over 12 amino acids. The J segment lost 7 bases and the V segment lost 5 bases, leaving 5 bases of the junction unmatched. In DNA form, the CDR3 reads TGTGCCAGCAGCGAACAGGGGATGGAGCAGTACGTC. Protein sequence: CASSEQGMEQYV.

V is TRBV27 and J is TRBJ2-7; 11 bases align to TRBD2. The V segment lost 3 bases and the J segment 5 bases; nucleotides outside the gene matches: 0. The germline V gene has CDR1 MNHEY and CDR2 SMNVEV (reference sequence). The CDR3 contains 13 residues. The CDR3 DNA is TGTGCCAGCAGTTTGGGACTAGCGGACGAGCAGTACTTC. It translates to CASSLGLADEQYF.

The V gene is TRBV6-1, the J gene TRBJ2-3, with TRBD2 matching 16 bases. The ends lost 3 bases at V and 3 bases at J; junction bases unmatched: 12. The germline V gene encodes CDR1 MNHNS and CDR2 SASEGT. The CDR3 length is 20 residues. CDR3 bases: TGTGCCAGCAGTGACCACAGGGGACTAGCGGGAGGGCCAAGGACAGATACGCAGTATTTT. It encodes CASSDHRGLAGGPRTDTQYF.

This clone is a singleton in its sample. V is TRBV23-1 and J is TRBJ2-3, with 7 bases matching TRBD1. TRBV23-1 is flagged as an ORF with uncertain function. Trimming cost V 2 bases and J 5 bases; bases outside gene matches: 16. The CDR3 spans 18 residues. Written as DNA, the CDR3 is TGCGCCAGCAGTCAAGTACAGGGGAAGGGCTTAAGGCTAGATACGCAGTATTTT. Encoded protein: CASSQVQGKGLRLDTQYF.

The chain has TRBV4-1 and TRBJ2-7; weak D call: TRBD1 (5 bases). Germline CDR1 and CDR2: MGHRA and YSYEKL. This CDR3 region has 13 residues. Trimming shortened V by 4 bases and J by 5 bases, and 12 bases separated the two germline ends. As DNA, the CDR3 is TGCGCCAGCAGCCGAACCGAAGGGGACGAGCAGTACGTC. Encoded protein: CASSRTEGDEQYV.

The rearrangement uses TRBV6-1 and TRBJ1-2; possible D gene TRBD1, 5 bases. The CDR3 has 17 amino acids. CDR1 MNHNS and CDR2 SASEGT come from the germline V gene. Trimming removed 1 base from V and 6 bases from J, with 21 bases in between. The CDR3 protein is CASSEGFRTILRDGYTF. In DNA, the CDR3 is TGTGCCAGCAGTGAAGGCTTCCGCACAATCCTCAGGGATGGCTACACCTTC.

V usage is TRBV5-1 and J usage is TRBJ1-4, with 9 positions matching TRBD1. The CDR3 is made up of 16 amino acids. V was clipped by 4 bases and J by 3 bases; unmatched bases: 7. Germline V gene lookup returns CDR1 SGHRS and CDR2 YFSETQ. CDR3 bases: TGCGCCAGCAGCGAACAGGGGGCAGGGGCTAATGAAAAACTGTTTTTT. Its translation: CASSEQGAGANEKLFF.

The chain couples TRBV29-1 to TRBJ2-5; TRBD1 might be the D (6 bases). V was cut by 8 bases and J by 5 bases, with 15 bases left in between. The CDR3 has 12 amino acids. CDR1 SQVTM and CDR2 ANQGSEA come from the germline V gene. CDR3 sequence (DNA): TGCAGCACATTACAGGGTGGCGAGACCCAGTACTTC. It yields the protein CSTLQGGETQYF.

This clone has just a few counts. The chain recombines TRBV28 with TRBJ1-2; 8 nucleotides align to TRBD1. V lost 6 bases and J lost 4; bases outside the gene matches: 16. The CDR3 sequence is 17 residues long. Germline-derived CDR1 and CDR2 are MDHEN and SYDVKM. The CDR3 DNA is TGTGCCAGCAGCGGCAGGGGGCGAGCTAATCGAGGCTATGGCTACACCTTC. Amino acids: CASSGRGRANRGYGYTF.

The chain carries TRBV30 and TRBJ2-2; D gene uncertain. CDR1 is GTSNPN and CDR2 is SVGIG in the germline V gene (reference sequence). The CDR3 spans 13 residues. The DNA of the CDR3 is TGTGCTATGACTGGGTTGAACACCGGGGAGCTGTTTTTT. Translating it yields CAMTGLNTGELFF.

The chain is built from TRBV27 and TRBJ1-6, with TRBD1 matching over 11 bases. Per germline, CDR1 MNHEY and CDR2 SMNVEV (reference sequence). V shed 5 bases and J 6 bases; nucleotides not matched to a gene: 9. The CDR3 has 17 amino acids. The CDR3 spells CASSLSRTGGLNSPLHF. CDR3 DNA sequence: TGTGCCAGCAGTCTCAGCCGGACAGGGGGCCTTAATTCACCCCTCCACTTT.

The genes are TRBV7-9 and TRBJ2-7, with D perhaps matching TRBD2 (5 bases). CDR1 and CDR2 from the germline V gene are SEHNR and FQNEAQ (reference sequence). With 2 bases removed from V and 4 bases from J, the gap between germline ends came to 9 bases. This CDR3 spans 13 amino acids. CDR3 in amino acids: CASSLNSGYEQYF. Here the CDR3 DNA reads TGTGCCAGCAGCTTAAACTCGGGGTACGAGCAGTACTTC.

This sequence joins TRBV9 and TRBJ2-2, with 12 bases matching TRBD2. The CDR3 runs 20 residues. CDR1 is SGDLS, CDR2 YYNGEE, per germline. Trimming cost V 3 bases and J 1 base; bases outside gene matches: 13. CDR3 sequence: CASSGGTGLAGFGNTGELFF. DNA of the CDR3: TGTGCCAGCAGCGGGGGGACCGGACTAGCGGGATTCGGGAACACCGGGGAGCTGTTTTTT.

The CDR3 coding sequence is TGTGCCAGCAGCCAAGATGTGATGGGGGGTAATGAAAAACTGTTTTTT. Encoded protein: CASSQDVMGGNEKLFF. The chain combines TRBV4-2 with TRBJ1-4, with a weak D call TRBD1 (5 bases). Between the trimmed V and J ends, which lost 0 bases and 4 bases, there was a span of 12 bases. CDR1 is LGHNA and CDR2 is YNFKEQ in the germline V gene. This CDR3 is 16 amino acids long.

The V gene is TRBV28, the J gene TRBJ2-7; 11 positions match TRBD2. Looked up from germline, CDR1 is MDHEN and CDR2 is SYDVKM. The CDR3 consists of 14 residues. Losses at the gene ends were 6 bases for V and 0 bases for J; bases not matched to a gene: 1. CDR3 loop: CASRLAGASYEQYF. The CDR3 DNA reads TGTGCCAGCAGACTAGCGGGAGCCTCCTACGAGCAGTACTTC. Combining the CDR3 with reference TRBV28 and TRBJ2-7 gives the whole variable domain DVKVTQSSRYLVKRTGEKVFLECVQDMDHENMFWYRQDPGLGLRLIYFSYDVKMKEKGDIPEGYSVSREKKERFSLILESASTNQTSMYLCASRLAGASYEQYFGPGTRLTVT.

The J gene is TRBJ1-1, the V gene TRBV19; TRBD1 is a possible D gene (6 bases). The CDR3 totals 14 residues. Germline assignment: CDR1 LNHDA and CDR2 SQIVND (reference sequence). V lost 2 bases and J lost 7, with 14 bases in between. This CDR3 reads CASSITGIFGEAFF. The CDR3 nucleotides are TGTGCCAGTAGTATAACAGGGATTTTCGGTGAAGCTTTCTTT.

The chain carries TRBV7-9 and TRBJ2-5; D might be TRBD1 (6 bases). The CDR3 sequence is 15 residues long. CDR1 and CDR2 from the germline V gene are SEHNR and FQNEAQ (reference sequence). Trimming left V 3 bases short and J 5 bases short, with 16 bases between. In DNA form, the CDR3 reads TGTGCCAGCAGCTTCAGGGGCCCGATAAGGGAGACCCAGTACTTC. It is translated as CASSFRGPIRETQYF.

The chain joins TRBV28 to TRBJ1-3; D is unresolved. Germline V gene sequence: CDR1 MDHEN, CDR2 SYDVKM. The CDR3 has 14 amino acids. V lost 3 bases to trimming and J lost 7 bases, with 13 bases between them. CDR3 residues: CASSFVAVPNTIYF. CDR3 nucleotide sequence: TGTGCCAGCAGTTTTGTGGCAGTCCCTAACACCATATATTTT. Variable domain in full (rest from reference TRBV28 and TRBJ1-3): DVKVTQSSRYLVKRTGEKVFLECVQDMDHENMFWYRQDPGLGLRLIYFSYDVKMKEKGDIPEGYSVSREKKERFSLILESASTNQTSMYLCASSFVAVPNTIYFGEGSWLTVV.

The rearrangement joins TRBV6-5 to TRBJ1-1, with D perhaps matching TRBD1 (5 bases). With 6 bases removed from V and 5 bases from J, the gap between germline ends came to 13 bases. Germline-derived CDR1 and CDR2 are MNHEY and SVGAGI. This CDR3 contains 13 residues. The CDR3 bases are TGTGCCAGCAGGCGACAGTCGAGAACTGAAGCTTTCTTT. Encoded protein: CASRRQSRTEAFF.

This clone was seen a handful of times. The chain carries TRBV7-9 and TRBJ2-3, with D maybe TRBD2 (5 bases). The germline V gene encodes CDR1 SEHNR and CDR2 FQNEAQ (reference sequence). The CDR3 is made up of 13 amino acids. V lost 1 base to trimming and J lost 8 bases, with 10 bases between them. As DNA, the CDR3 is TGTGCCAGCAGCTTAGAGCTAGCTGGTACGCAGTATTTT. Protein product: CASSLELAGTQYF.